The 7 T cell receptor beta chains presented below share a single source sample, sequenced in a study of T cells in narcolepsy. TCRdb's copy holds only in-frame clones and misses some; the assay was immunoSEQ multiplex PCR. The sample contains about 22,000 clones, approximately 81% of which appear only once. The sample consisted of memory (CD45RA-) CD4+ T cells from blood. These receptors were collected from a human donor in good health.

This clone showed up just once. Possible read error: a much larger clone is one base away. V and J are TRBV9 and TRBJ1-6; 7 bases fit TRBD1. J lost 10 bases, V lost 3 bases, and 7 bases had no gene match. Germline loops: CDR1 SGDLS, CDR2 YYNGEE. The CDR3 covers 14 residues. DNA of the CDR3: TGTGCCAGCAGCGCCGACAGGGCAGGGTCACCCCTCCACTTT. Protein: CASSADRAGSPLHF.

The CDR3 sequence is CASSPRLAGAPQETQYF. CDR3 nucleotide sequence: TGTGCCAGCAGCCCCCGACTAGCGGGGGCCCCCCAAGAGACCCAGTACTTC. The chain combines TRBV7-8 with TRBJ2-5; 12 nucleotides align to TRBD2. Per germline, CDR1 SGHVS and CDR2 FQNEAQ. This CDR3 has 17 amino acids. Trimming at V came to 5 bases and at J to 1 base, leaving 8 bases not matched to a gene.

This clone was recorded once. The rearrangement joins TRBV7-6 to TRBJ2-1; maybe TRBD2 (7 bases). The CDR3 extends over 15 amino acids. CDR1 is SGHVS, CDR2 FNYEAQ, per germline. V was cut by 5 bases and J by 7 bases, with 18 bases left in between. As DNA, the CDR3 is TGTGCCAGCAGCGGCGGCGGGGGCCCCCAGAATGAGCAGTTCTTC. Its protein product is CASSGGGGPQNEQFF.

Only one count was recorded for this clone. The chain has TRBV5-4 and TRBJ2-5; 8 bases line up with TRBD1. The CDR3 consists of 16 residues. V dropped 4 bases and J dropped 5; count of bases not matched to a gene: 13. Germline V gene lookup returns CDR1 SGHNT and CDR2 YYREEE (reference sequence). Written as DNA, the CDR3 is TGTGCCAGCAGCCCGCGGACAGGGAATAAAGAGGAGACCCAGTACTTC. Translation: CASSPRTGNKEETQYF.

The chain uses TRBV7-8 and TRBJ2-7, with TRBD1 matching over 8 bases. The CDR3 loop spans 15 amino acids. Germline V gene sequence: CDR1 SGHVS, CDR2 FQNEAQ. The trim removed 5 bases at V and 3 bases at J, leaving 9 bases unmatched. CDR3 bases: TGTGCCAGCAGCGCCCGACAGGGGAATGTCTACGAGCAGTACTTC. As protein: CASSARQGNVYEQYF.

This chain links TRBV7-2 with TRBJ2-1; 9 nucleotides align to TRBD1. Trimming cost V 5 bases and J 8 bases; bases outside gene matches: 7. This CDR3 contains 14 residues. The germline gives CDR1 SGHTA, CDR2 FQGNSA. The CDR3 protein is CASSRDRAVHEQFF. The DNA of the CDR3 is TGTGCCAGCAGCCGGGACAGGGCCGTCCATGAGCAGTTCTTC.

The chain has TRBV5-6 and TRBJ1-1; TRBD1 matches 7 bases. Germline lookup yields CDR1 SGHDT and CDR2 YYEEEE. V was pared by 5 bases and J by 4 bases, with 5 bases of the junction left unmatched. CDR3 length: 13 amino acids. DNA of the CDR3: TGTGCCAGCAGTCATTGGACAGGCACTGAAGCTTTCTTT. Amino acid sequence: CASSHWTGTEAFF.